A selection of T cell receptor beta chains follows, all from one sample in a study of radiation and T cells in renal cell carcinoma. The assay was immunoSEQ multiplex PCR, and TCRdb's table has in-frame clones only and misses some. This table has approximately 61,000 clones, around 78% appearing once. Specimen: blood, collected from a patient whose treatment included radiotherapy and nephrectomy. These TCRs come from a man aged 55 to 70 with renal cell carcinoma. CDR3s include the opening cysteine and the closing phenylalanine or tryptophan. The D gene is left open where the match is weak. Not all rows give a size; the values are once, few, many and, for expanded clones, a class.

v_call	clone_size	d_call	j_call	cdr3_aa	cdr3_nt
TRBV6-1	.	.	TRBJ1-4	CASSALGESNEKLFF	TGTGCCAGCAGCGCCCTTGGGGAGTCTAATGAAAAACTGTTTTTT
TRBV25-1	.	TRBD1	TRBJ1-2	CASSEAMPGQGLGYTF	TGTGCCAGCAGTGAAGCAATGCCGGGACAGGGATTAGGCTACACCTTC
TRBV18	.	TRBD1	TRBJ2-5	CASSPPGTGQETQYF	TGTGCCAGCTCACCACCCGGGACAGGGCAAGAGACCCAGTACTTC
TRBV11-3	once	TRBD1	TRBJ1-4	CASSHRDRSNEKLFF	TGTGCCAGCAGCCATCGGGACAGGTCGAATGAAAAACTGTTTTTT
TRBV15	.	.	TRBJ2-2	CATSRDPGSGELFF	TGTGCCACCAGCAGAGATCCAGGGTCCGGGGAGCTGTTTTTT
TRBV11-3	.	.	TRBJ1-1	CASSLDRNTEAFF	TGTGCCAGCAGCCTCGACAGAAACACTGAAGCTTTCTTT
TRBV6-1	.	.	TRBJ1-2	CASSRAANYGYTF	TGTGCCAGCAGTAGAGCTGCAAACTATGGCTACACCTTC
TRBV7-8	.	.	TRBJ2-2	CASSLGLQRDTGELFF	TGTGCCAGCAGCTTAGGGCTACAAAGGGACACCGGGGAGCTGTTTTTT
TRBV9	.	TRBD2	TRBJ2-2	CASSGRSGDTGELFF	TGTGCCAGCAGCGGTAGGAGCGGGGACACCGGGGAGCTGTTTTTT
TRBV9	.	.	TRBJ2-3	CASSVDPATDTQYF	TGTGCCAGCAGCGTCGACCCAGCCACAGATACGCAGTATTTT
TRBV12-5	.	.	TRBJ2-3	CASGRTRSTDTQYF	TGTGCTAGTGGTCGAACTAGGAGCACAGATACGCAGTATTTT
TRBV18	.	TRBD1	TRBJ1-4	CASSPKGQDEKLFF	TGTGCCAGCTCACCAAAGGGACAGGATGAAAAACTGTTTTTT
TRBV5-8	.	TRBD2	TRBJ2-1	CASSLASGKIDEQFF	TGTGCCAGCAGCTTGGCTAGCGGGAAAATAGATGAGCAGTTCTTC
TRBV5-4	.	TRBD1	TRBJ1-1	CASSLRDSLNTEAFF	TGTGCCAGCAGCTTGCGGGACAGCCTCAACACTGAAGCTTTCTTT
TRBV7-2	.	.	TRBJ2-5	CASSTTGITLETQYF	TGTGCCAGCAGCACTACCGGGATCACCCTAGAGACCCAGTACTTC
TRBV19	.	TRBD1	TRBJ1-5	CASSPRQGLRKNQPQHF	TGTGCCAGTAGTCCAAGACAGGGACTCCGTAAGAATCAGCCCCAGCATTTT
TRBV7-3	.	TRBD2	TRBJ2-1	CASSLGTSGNNEQFF	TGTGCCAGCAGCCTCGGGACTAGCGGAAACAATGAGCAGTTCTTC
TRBV7-2	.	TRBD2	TRBJ2-5	CASSSAGWETQYF	TGTGCCAGCAGCTCAGCGGGGTGGGAGACCCAGTACTTC
TRBV11-1	.	TRBD2	TRBJ2-3	CASSHGTSGTPDTQYF	TGTGCCAGCAGCCACGGGACTAGCGGGACCCCTGATACGCAGTATTTT
TRBV4-2	.	TRBD2	TRBJ2-3	CASSQVLADTDTQYF	TGTGCCAGCAGCCAAGTTCTAGCGGACACAGATACGCAGTATTTT
TRBV11-3	.	.	TRBJ2-6	CASSGLWANVLTF	TGTGCCAGCAGCGGACTCTGGGCCAACGTCCTGACTTTC
TRBV7-8	few	.	TRBJ1-1	CASSLAIQTRPEAFF	TGTGCCAGCAGCTTAGCGATACAAACCCGCCCTGAAGCTTTCTTT
TRBV9	few	.	TRBJ2-5	CASSPRGTSGQETQYF	TGTGCCAGCAGCCCTAGGGGGACGAGCGGACAAGAGACCCAGTACTTC
TRBV12-5	once	.	TRBJ2-3	CASGLVLLDTQYF	TGTGCTAGTGGTTTGGTACTTTTAGATACGCAGTATTTT